Each of the 28 T cell receptor beta chains below was sequenced from the same sample in a study of regulatory T cells in long-lasting Graves disease. Arm-PCR with iRepertoire HTBI primers amplified the CDR3 regions for these TCR beta libraries. TCRdb processed the multiplex PCR reads anew with MiXCR; each CDR3 protein has one entry. The sample has hundreds of thousands of distinct CDR3 sequences; roughly 13% are singletons. Time point noted: newly diagnosed GD, antithyroid drugs for less than 3 months. Generation of the TCR library employed RNA extracted from PBMCs. The sample also formed part of further work on T cells in Graves' hyperthyroidism and ophthalmopathy.

The input for sequencing was peripheral blood mononuclear cells (PBMCs), taken at new diagnosis, from a patient treated with antithyroid drugs. The receptor source for this set is a man aged 25 to 40 with Graves disease.

This clonotype has ten or more counts. The chain links TRBV28 to TRBJ1-4, with D unclear. Trimming took 1 base from V and 5 from J, leaving 8 bases between them. Germline values: CDR1 MDHEN, CDR2 SYDVKM. The CDR3 length is 14 residues. The CDR3 DNA sequence: TGTGCCAGCAGTTTATTCGGACGGAATGAAAAACTGTTTTTT. Its protein is CASSLFGRNEKLFF.

This clonotype was picked up a small number of times. This chain joins TRBV14 and TRBJ1-2; possible D gene TRBD1, 6 bases. CDR3 size: 14 residues. Trimming left V 4 bases short and J 5 bases short, with 14 bases between. Germline CDR1 reads SGHDN; CDR2 reads FVKESK. The CDR3 DNA is TGTGCCAGCAGCCTGGGGACAACTGCATATGGCTACACCTTC. Amino acids: CASSLGTTAYGYTF.

This clonotype appeared many times. The V gene is TRBV3-1, the J gene TRBJ1-2; D uncertain. Germline V lookup: CDR1 LGHDT, CDR2 YNNKEL (reference sequence). The CDR3 is 13 residues long. V was cut by 4 bases and J by 5 bases, with 11 bases left in between. CDR3: CASSPGGLYGYTF. The DNA of the CDR3 is TGTGCCAGCAGCCCCGGTGGACTTTATGGCTACACCTTC.

This clonotype has just a few counts. The rearrangement joins TRBV3-1 to TRBJ1-2; the match to TRBD1 covers 9 bases. Per germline, CDR1 LGHDT and CDR2 YNNKEL (reference sequence). The CDR3 is made up of 15 amino acids. J lost 6 bases, V lost 4 bases, and 9 bases had no gene match. The CDR3 DNA sequence: TGTGCCAGCAGCCGTCTACAGGGGGCGCCGCATGGCTACACCTTC. It translates to CASSRLQGAPHGYTF.

The rearrangement links TRBV9 to TRBJ2-2; D unclear. The CDR3 is 15 residues long. V lost 0 bases, J lost 3 bases, and 9 bases lay in between. From germline, CDR1 is SGDLS and CDR2 YYNGEE. This chain's CDR3 is CASSVVATHTGELFF. The CDR3 coding sequence is TGTGCCAGCAGCGTAGTTGCGACGCACACCGGGGAGCTGTTTTTT.

This clonotype turned up a few times. V usage is TRBV18 and J usage is TRBJ2-7; D is ambiguous. The germline V and J ends were trimmed by 3 bases and 6 bases, with 12 bases remaining between them. The germline gives CDR1 KGHSH, CDR2 LQKENI. The CDR3 is made up of 13 amino acids. CDR3 protein: CASSPPYFSEQYF. The CDR3 DNA follows: TGTGCCAGCTCACCGCCCTATTTCTCCGAGCAGTACTTC.

This clonotype was recorded many times. The chain uses TRBV9 and TRBJ2-7; 14 bases match TRBD2. The CDR3 is 14 residues long. Trimming removed 6 bases from V and 6 bases from J; junction bases left unmatched: 5. Germline lookup yields CDR1 SGDLS and CDR2 YYNGEE. The CDR3 region is CASTRGLAGGEQYF. CDR3 DNA: TGTGCCAGCACACGAGGACTAGCGGGAGGCGAGCAGTACTTC.

V is TRBV2 and J is TRBJ2-1; 8 bases fit TRBD1. Germline trimming cut 8 bases from V and 3 bases from J; bases unmatched to any gene: 9. Germline V CDR1 and CDR2: SNHLY, FYNNEI. The CDR3 contains 15 residues. The CDR3 DNA sequence: TGTGCCAGCTCAGGGGGCAGGGGGTACTACAATGAGCAGTTCTTC. Protein product: CASSGGRGYYNEQFF.

With respect to this clonotype: Since a far larger clone is one base different, this is likely a read error. The V gene is TRBV11-2, the J gene TRBJ1-2, with 7 bases fitting TRBD1. The CDR3 sequence is 16 residues long. CDR1 is SGHAT, CDR2 FQNNGV, per germline. Losses at the gene ends were 4 bases for V and 4 bases for J; bases not matched to a gene: 12. CDR3 DNA sequence: TGTGCCAGCAGCTCCTTTGGAATACAGGGGATCTATGGCTACACCTTC. Its translation is CASSSFGIQGIYGYTF. Supplemented by reference TRBV11-2 and TRBJ1-2, the full variable domain reads EAGVAQSPRYKIIEKRQSVAFWCNPISGHATLYWYQQILGQGPKLLIQFQNNGVVDDSQLPKDRFSAERLKGVDSTLKIQPAKLEDSAVYLCASSSFGIQGIYGYTFGSGTRLTVV.

Comments on this clonotype: This clone may be a read error of a much larger clone one base away. The chain is built from TRBV11-2 and TRBJ2-1; TRBD2 aligns across 12 bases. The end of the DNA is better explained by TRBJ2-5, so the J call may be wrong. Germline values: CDR1 SGHAT, CDR2 FQNNGV. This CDR3 is 15 amino acids long. The CDR3 DNA sequence: TGTGCCAGCAGCCGAAGACTAGCGGGAGAAGAGACCCAGTACTTC. Protein sequence: CASSRRLAGEETQYF.

J is TRBJ2-7 and V is TRBV29-1, with 8 bases matching TRBD2. The germline gives CDR1 SQVTM, CDR2 ANQGSEA. This CDR3 has 13 amino acids. With 7 bases clipped from V and 4 bases from J, the junction kept 9 bases outside the gene matches. The CDR3 DNA reads TGCAGCGCCCAAGCGGGAGAGTATTACGAGCAGTACTTC. As protein: CSAQAGEYYEQYF.

The table lists this clonotype with many counts. The chain's CDR3 is CASSQLGGMNTEAFF. CDR3 bases: TGTGCCAGCAGTCAACTCGGGGGTATGAACACTGAAGCTTTCTTT. J is TRBJ1-1 and V is TRBV2; a weak D match, TRBD1 (5 bases). Germline values: CDR1 SNHLY, CDR2 FYNNEI. V lost 5 bases and J 0 bases, leaving 13 bases between the germline ends. This CDR3 spans 15 amino acids.

In its sample, this clonotype was seen many times. This chain joins TRBV15 and TRBJ1-2; D is possibly TRBD1 (6 bases). V was cut by 0 bases and J by 2 bases, with 10 bases left in between. Germline-derived CDR1 and CDR2 are LNHNV and YYDKDF (reference sequence). CDR3 size: 15 residues. The CDR3 is CATSRDPGQNYGYTF. The CDR3 DNA reads TGTGCCACCAGCAGAGATCCCGGACAGAACTATGGCTACACCTTC.

This clonotype has a count of ten or more. The chain joins TRBV27 to TRBJ2-5; D may be TRBD1 (5 bases). V was trimmed by 2 bases and J by 2 bases, leaving 15 bases between them. This CDR3 comprises 16 residues. The germline CDR1 and CDR2 sequences are MNHEY and SMNVEV (reference sequence). In DNA form, the CDR3 reads TGTGCCAGCAGTTTAACAGGTCTTATATCTCAAGAGACCCAGTACTTC. Encoded protein: CASSLTGLISQETQYF.

Of note for this clonotype: A much larger clone sits a single nucleotide away, making a read error possible. The chain has TRBV20-1 and TRBJ1-1; D unresolved. From germline, CDR1 is DFQATT and CDR2 SNEGSKA (reference sequence). The CDR3 is made up of 11 amino acids. Trimming shortened V by 6 bases and J by 4 bases, and 9 bases separated the two germline ends. The CDR3 region is CSAKVGTEAFF. The CDR3 nucleotides read TGCAGTGCAAAGGTGGGCACTGAAGCTTTCTTT.

This clonotype was observed at least ten times. The gene calls are TRBV2 and TRBJ2-4; tentatively, D is TRBD2 (5 bases). The V gene lost 6 bases and the J gene lost 4 bases, with 7 bases spanning the gap. There are 12 residues in the CDR3. In germline, CDR1 is SNHLY, CDR2 FYNNEI. CDR3 nucleotides: TGTGCCAGCAGACCGGGAAAAAACATTCAGTACTTC. This translates into CASRPGKNIQYF.

On this clonotype itself: This may come from a read error, since a much larger clone is one base off. The chain couples TRBV28 to TRBJ2-7; the D call may be TRBD1 or TRBD2 (5 bases each). CDR1 and CDR2 from the germline V gene are MDHEN and SYDVKM. CDR3 length: 18 amino acids. Trimming took 7 bases from V and 2 from J, leaving 27 bases between them. The CDR3 nucleotides read TGTGCCAGCACTCAGGTGTCCGGGGCACTTAAATCCCCCTACGAGCAGTACTTC. Amino acids: CASTQVSGALKSPYEQYF.

This clonotype was observed a handful of times. The CDR3 coding sequence is TGTGCCAGCAGTCGGGAGGGCCCGGATGAGCAGTTCTTC. Its translation: CASSREGPDEQFF. V gene TRBV4-2 combines with J gene TRBJ2-1; 8 nucleotides align to TRBD2. Trimming removed 6 bases from V and 8 bases from J; junction bases left unmatched: 6. The CDR3 extends over 13 amino acids. Per germline, CDR1 LGHNA and CDR2 YNFKEQ.

The chain uses TRBV18 and TRBJ2-1, with a possible D match to TRBD1 (6 bases). The CDR3 runs 15 residues. Germline CDR1 and CDR2: KGHSH and LQKENI. The V and J ends lost 5 bases and 2 bases respectively, with 13 bases between them. CDR3 residues: CASSFGQPTYNEQFF. The CDR3 bases are TGTGCCAGCTCATTCGGACAGCCGACCTACAATGAGCAGTTCTTC.

This clonotype appeared many times. The rearrangement links TRBV27 to TRBJ2-7; weak D call: TRBD1 (5 bases). The germline CDR1 and CDR2 sequences are MNHEY and SMNVEV (reference sequence). V lost 0 bases and J 5 bases, leaving 11 bases between the germline ends. This CDR3 region has 14 residues. The CDR3 loop reads CASSLSQGINEQYF. The CDR3 DNA is TGTGCCAGCAGTTTATCCCAGGGCATCAACGAGCAGTACTTC.

This chain uses TRBV12-3 or TRBV12-4 with TRBJ2-7; 7 positions agree with TRBD1. J gave up 3 bases and V 6 bases, and 8 bases lay outside the gene matches. This CDR3 contains 14 residues. The CDR3 region is CASRPPGQYYEQYF. The CDR3 bases are TGTGCCAGCAGACCTCCGGGACAGTACTACGAGCAGTACTTC.

The table lists this clonotype with many counts. The rearrangement uses TRBV20-1 and TRBJ2-7; 10 bases align to TRBD2. The germline gives CDR1 DFQATT, CDR2 SNEGSKA (reference sequence). Unmatched junction bases numbered 17, after V lost 3 bases and J lost 3 bases. This CDR3 is 18 amino acids long. The CDR3 loop is CSASPPSGSPGLLYEQYF. CDR3 nucleotides: TGCAGTGCTAGCCCACCTAGCGGGAGCCCCGGTTTACTCTACGAGCAGTACTTC.

This clonotype showed up just a few times. With a much larger clone just one base away, this may be a read error. The CDR3 DNA follows: TGTGCCAGCAGCCGTGCGTACCACCAAGAGACCCAGTACTTC. This translates into CASSRAYHQETQYF. This chain uses TRBV14 with TRBJ2-5; D is unclear. CDR1 SGHDN and CDR2 FVKESK come from the germline V gene. CDR3 length: 14 amino acids. Trimming took off 4 bases at V and 0 bases at J, with 9 bases between the two ends.

This clonotype was seen at least ten times. The V gene is TRBV12-3 or TRBV12-4, the J gene TRBJ1-5, with D hard to call. The ends were cut back, 5 bases at V and 1 base at J, with 9 bases in the middle. The CDR3 covers 14 residues. The CDR3 here is CASSITWSNQPQHF. CDR3 sequence (DNA): TGTGCCAGCAGTATTACATGGAGCAATCAGCCCCAGCATTTT.

This clonotype has a handful of counts. A single base separates this from a much larger clone, so it may be a read error. This chain uses TRBV27 with TRBJ2-7; 7 bases align to TRBD1. There are 17 residues in the CDR3. The germline gives CDR1 MNHEY, CDR2 SMNVEV (reference sequence). CDR3 nucleotide sequence: TGTGCCAGCACCAAACCAACAGGGGCCTCAAGCTCCTACGGGCAGTACTTC. Protein product: CASTKPTGASSSYGQYF.

As regards this clonotype: Possible read error: a much larger clone is one base away. The conserved closing phenylalanine or tryptophan is absent in this CDR3, likely reflecting a read error. The chain combines TRBV3-1 with TRBJ1-5; D unclear. This CDR3 is 12 amino acids long. CDR1 LGHDT and CDR2 YNNKEL come from the germline V gene (reference sequence). V lost 2 bases to trimming and J lost 5 bases, with 4 bases between them. The CDR3 bases are TGTGCCAGCAGCCAACAGGATCAGCCCCAGCATTCT. Translation gives CASSQQDQPQHS.

This clonotype was picked up a small number of times. The chain is built from TRBV27 and TRBJ1-2; a possible D gene is TRBD1 (6 bases). This CDR3 has 15 residues. Germline V gene sequence: CDR1 MNHEY, CDR2 SMNVEV (reference sequence). Deletions cut 3 bases from V and 5 bases from J, with 16 bases between. The CDR3 protein is CASSLGPGGAYGYTF. The CDR3 DNA is TGTGCCAGCAGTTTGGGGCCTGGGGGGGCGTATGGCTACACCTTC.

This clonotype was counted only a few times. V usage is TRBV14 and J usage is TRBJ2-3, with 9 bases aligning to TRBD2. The V and J ends lost 0 bases and 6 bases, in that order; junction bases with no gene match: 16. This CDR3 has 19 amino acids. The germline gives CDR1 SGHDN, CDR2 FVKESK. The CDR3 region has the DNA TGTGCCAGCAGCCAAGAGGTCGGCGCGGGAGGGACCCTCGGGGATACGCAGTATTTT. Protein sequence: CASSQEVGAGGTLGDTQYF.